The sequence of this T cell receptor beta chain was determined in a study of regulatory T cells in long-lasting Graves disease. Overall study context: Persistent Graves' disease meant over 5 years of antithyroid drugs with positive TSH receptor antibodies.

Specified time point: persistent/refractory GD, antithyroid drugs over 5 years with positive TRAb. RNA from PBMCs was the source of the TCR library. Xi'an, China, was home to the endocrinology department that provided patients. Researchers made TCR beta libraries by using iRepertoire HTBI primers and running Arm-PCR on CDR3 regions. Via MiXCR, TCRdb re-called the multiplex PCR reads, giving one row per CDR3 protein. Seen here are almost 350,000 distinct CDR3 sequences, around a fifth observed once, and the top ten hold less than 30%. The sample holds many counts of this clonotype. The V end was cut by 10 bases, the J end by 8 bases, with 20 bases between. The CDR3 has 13 amino acids. The germline V gene encodes CDR1 MDHEN and CDR2 SYDVKM.

J is TRBJ1-2 and V is TRBV28; a possible D gene is TRBD1 (6 bases). The clonotype comes from a female donor with Graves disease. This specimen was peripheral blood mononuclear cells (PBMCs), taken when the disease was refractory, from a patient treated with antithyroid drugs. CDR3 protein: CANSGTPSGGYTF. The CDR3 DNA is TGTGCCAACTCCGGGACACCGAGCGGAGGCTACACCTTC.